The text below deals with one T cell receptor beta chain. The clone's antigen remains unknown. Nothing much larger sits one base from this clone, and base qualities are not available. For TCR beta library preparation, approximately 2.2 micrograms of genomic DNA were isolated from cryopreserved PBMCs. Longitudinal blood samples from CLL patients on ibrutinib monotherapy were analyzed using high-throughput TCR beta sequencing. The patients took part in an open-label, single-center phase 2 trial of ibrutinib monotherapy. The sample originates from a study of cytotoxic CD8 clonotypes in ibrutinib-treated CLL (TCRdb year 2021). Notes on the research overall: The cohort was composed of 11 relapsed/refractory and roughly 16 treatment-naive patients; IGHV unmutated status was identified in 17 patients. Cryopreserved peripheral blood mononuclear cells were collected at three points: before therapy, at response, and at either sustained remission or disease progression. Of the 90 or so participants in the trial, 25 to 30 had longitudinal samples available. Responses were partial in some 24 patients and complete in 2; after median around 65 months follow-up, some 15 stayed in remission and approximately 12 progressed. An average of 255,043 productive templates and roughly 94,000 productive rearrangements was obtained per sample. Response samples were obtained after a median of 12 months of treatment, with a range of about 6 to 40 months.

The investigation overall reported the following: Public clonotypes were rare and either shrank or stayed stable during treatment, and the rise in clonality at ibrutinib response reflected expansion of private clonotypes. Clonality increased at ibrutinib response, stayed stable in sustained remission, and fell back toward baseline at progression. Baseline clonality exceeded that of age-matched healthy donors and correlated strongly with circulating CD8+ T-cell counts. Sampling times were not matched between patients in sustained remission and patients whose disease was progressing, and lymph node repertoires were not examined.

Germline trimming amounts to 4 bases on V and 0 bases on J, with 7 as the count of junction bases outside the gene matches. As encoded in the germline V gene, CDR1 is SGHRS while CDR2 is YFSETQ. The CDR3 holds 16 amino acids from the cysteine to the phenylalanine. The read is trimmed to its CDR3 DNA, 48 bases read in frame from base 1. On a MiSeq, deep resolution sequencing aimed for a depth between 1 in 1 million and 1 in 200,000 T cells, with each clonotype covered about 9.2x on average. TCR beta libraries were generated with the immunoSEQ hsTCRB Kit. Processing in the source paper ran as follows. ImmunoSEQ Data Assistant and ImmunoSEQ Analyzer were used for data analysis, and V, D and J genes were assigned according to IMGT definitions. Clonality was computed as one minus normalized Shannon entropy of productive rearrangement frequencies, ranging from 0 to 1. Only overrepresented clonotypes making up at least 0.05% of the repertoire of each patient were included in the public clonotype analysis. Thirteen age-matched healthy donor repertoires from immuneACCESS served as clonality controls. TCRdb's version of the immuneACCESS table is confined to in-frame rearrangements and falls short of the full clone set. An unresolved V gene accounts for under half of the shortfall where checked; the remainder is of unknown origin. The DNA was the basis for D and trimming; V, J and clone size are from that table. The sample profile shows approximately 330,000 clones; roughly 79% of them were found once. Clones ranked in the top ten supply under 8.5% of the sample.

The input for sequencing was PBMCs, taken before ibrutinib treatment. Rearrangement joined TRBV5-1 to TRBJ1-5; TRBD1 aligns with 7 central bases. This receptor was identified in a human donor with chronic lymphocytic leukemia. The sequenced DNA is TGCGCCAGCAGCACTGGGGACAGAGATAGCAATCAGCCCCAGCATTTT. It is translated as CASSTGDRDSNQPQHF.